A selection of T cell receptor beta chains follows, all from one sample in a study of shared clonotypes between healthy human individuals. TCRdb's copy holds only in-frame clones and misses some; the assay was immunoSEQ multiplex PCR. The sample has under 2,000,000 clones; 85% to 95% are singletons. Material for sequencing was naive CD8+ T cells sorted from blood. These receptors all stem from a man aged 18 to 35 in good health. Each CDR3 is given with its conserved first and last residue. The D gene is left open where the match is weak. The size of a clone is reported for some rows only, either as once, few or many, or as a class for expanded clones.

clone size	D gene	J gene	V gene	CDR3 DNA	CDR3 protein
-	TRBD1	TRBJ2-1	TRBV6-1	TGTGCCAGCAGTGAGATACAGGGGGCGCGTTACAATGAGCAGTTCTTC	CASSEIQGARYNEQFF
-	-	TRBJ2-6	TRBV23-1	TGCGCCAGCAGTCAATCTTCGGACTCTGGGGCCAACGTCCTGACTTTC	CASSQSSDSGANVLTF
-	TRBD1	TRBJ1-1	TRBV7-9	TGTGCCAGCAGCTTACCGGTGGGACAGGGAAGGGCTGAAGCTTTCTTT	CASSLPVGQGRAEAFF
-	TRBD2	TRBJ2-7	TRBV6-5	TGTGCCAGCTCGCCGGGACTAGCGCTTTACGAGCAGTACTTC	CASSPGLALYEQYF
-	TRBD1	TRBJ2-7	TRBV5-6	TGTGCCAGCAGCTTGGGGACAGGGGGCGGCGAGCAGTACTTC	CASSLGTGGGEQYF
-	TRBD2	TRBJ2-5	TRBV27	TGTGCCAGCAGTCCCTTGGGCGGGTCTAGCGGACAAGAGACCCAGTACTTC	CASSPLGGSSGQETQYF
once	-	TRBJ2-5	TRBV7-7	TGTGCTAGCATCCCGGACCCAGGAGGGACCCAGTACTTC	CASIPDPGGTQYF
-	-	TRBJ2-7	TRBV7-2	TGTGCCAGCAGCTTAGAAGGGTCGCCTATCTACGAGCAGTACTTC	CASSLEGSPIYEQYF
-	TRBD1	TRBJ2-5	TRBV7-9	TGTGCCAGCGGGACAGCGCAACAAGAGACCCAGTACTTC	CASGTAQQETQYF
-	TRBD1	TRBJ1-3	TRBV10-3	TGTGCCATCAGTACCGGGACAGGGACTGGAAACACCATATATTTT	CAISTGTGTGNTIYF
-	-	TRBJ2-1	TRBV11-2	TGTGCCAGCACGGGGTCTAAGGGCTCCTACAATGAGCAGTTCTTC	CASTGSKGSYNEQFF
-	TRBD2	TRBJ2-1	TRBV6-5	TGTGCCACCACGGGCGGGGGGGCTAATGAGCAGTTCTTC	CATTGGGANEQFF
-	TRBD1	TRBJ2-3	TRBV6-1	TGTGCCAGCAGTGAGATTCTCGGAACAGGGGCGGCAGATACGCAGTATTTT	CASSEILGTGAADTQYF
-	TRBD1	TRBJ2-2	TRBV6-1	TGTGCCAGCTCGGGACAGGGCTTGGCCGGGGAGCTGTTTTTT	CASSGQGLAGELFF
-	TRBD1	TRBJ2-5	TRBV2	TGTGCCAGCATCCCGGGACAGGGGGCGCCGGAGACCCAGTACTTC	CASIPGQGAPETQYF
-	TRBD1	TRBJ2-2	TRBV7-7	TGTGCTAGCAGCTTAGGGCGTGGGACAGGGGGCACCGGGGAGCTGTTTTTT	CASSLGRGTGGTGELFF
-	-	TRBJ2-1	TRBV7-9	TGTGCCAGCACCCCGATGAGCTCCTACAATGAGCAGTTCTTC	CASTPMSSYNEQFF
once	-	TRBJ1-2	TRBV28	TGTGCCAGCAGTTTGCGCGGGGTACATTACACAGGGAACTATGGCTACACCTTC	CASSLRGVHYTGNYGYTF
once	TRBD1	TRBJ2-7	TRBV29-1	TGCAGCGTTGAATTCGGGGACAGGGATCCCTACGAGCAGTACTTC	CSVEFGDRDPYEQYF
-	-	TRBJ2-7	TRBV29-1	TGCAGCGTTGAGGGGGCATACTACGAGCAGTACTTC	CSVEGAYYEQYF
-	-	TRBJ1-1	TRBV7-9	TGTGCCAGCAGCTTAAGGGACCGAGTGAACACTGAAGCTTTCTTT	CASSLRDRVNTEAFF
-	-	TRBJ2-3	TRBV7-9	TGTGCCAGCAGCTGGGGATGGACAGATACGCAGTATTTT	CASSWGWTDTQYF
-	-	TRBJ2-1	TRBV6-6	TGTGCCAGCAGTTACGTGTCCCCTTACAATGAGCAGTTCTTC	CASSYVSPYNEQFF
-	TRBD2	TRBJ2-1	TRBV7-8	TGTGCCAGCAGCTTAGGGGATAGCGGGATCGACTCCTACAATGAGCAGTTCTTC	CASSLGDSGIDSYNEQFF
-	-	TRBJ2-3	TRBV4-1	TGCGCCACGGGTGGTTCCACAGATACGCAGTATTTT	CATGGSTDTQYF
-	-	TRBJ2-7	TRBV6-5	TGTGCCAGCAGTTACTCGGAGGGATTAGGGGACGAGCAGTACTTC	CASSYSEGLGDEQYF
-	-	TRBJ2-3	TRBV13	TGTGCCAGCAGCGGTCAGGATACGCAGTATTTT	CASSGQDTQYF